These 9 T cell receptor beta chains came from one sample sequenced in a study of blood T cells in healthy people across ages. A sample-barcoded 5' primer and a J-beta primer mix were used in a second PCR of roughly 7 to 11 cycles. TCRdb passed the 5' RACE reads through MiXCR, listing each CDR3 protein once. Of hundreds of thousands of distinct CDR3 sequences in the sample, roughly 58% were seen once. The sample consisted of blood. The receptors were gathered from a man in his fifties or sixties in good health.

This clonotype showed up just once. The gene calls are TRBV10-3 and TRBJ1-1; 9 bases map to TRBD1. CDR1 and CDR2 (germline): ENHRY, SYGVKD. Germline trimming cut 6 bases from V and 0 bases from J; bases unmatched to any gene: 5. The CDR3 loop spans 15 amino acids. The CDR3 spells CAIRGQGTLNTEAFF. CDR3 bases: TGTGCCATCAGAGGACAGGGGACCCTGAACACTGAAGCTTTCTTT.

The J gene is TRBJ1-6, the V gene TRBV7-9, with 8 bases fitting TRBD1. CDR1 is SEHNR and CDR2 is FQNEAQ in the germline V gene (reference sequence). Trimming took 1 base from V and 3 from J; bases not matched to a gene: 5. The CDR3 consists of 17 residues. CDR3: CASSLGSGTGYNSPLHF. The CDR3 DNA reads as TGTGCCAGCAGCTTAGGTTCCGGGACAGGCTATAATTCACCCCTCCACTTT. Full variable domain (outside the CDR3, taken from reference TRBV7-9 and TRBJ1-6): DTGVSQNPRHKITKRGQNVTFRCDPISEHNRLYWYRQTLGQGPEFLTYFQNEAQLEKSRLLSDRFSAERPKGSFSTLEIQRTEQGDSAMYLCASSLGSGTGYNSPLHFGNGTRLTVT.

The genes are TRBV5-1 and TRBJ1-2, with D unresolved. Germline CDR1 is SGHRS and CDR2 is YFSETQ. CDR3 length equals 14 residues. V shed 4 bases and J shed 4 bases, with 14 bases lying between them. DNA of the CDR3: TGCGCCAGCAGCGGCGACATGGCGGCCTATGGCTACACCTTC. It yields the protein CASSGDMAAYGYTF.

This rearrangement joins TRBV6-2 or TRBV6-3 to TRBJ1-6; a possible D gene is TRBD1 (5 bases). Germline-derived CDR1 and CDR2 are MNHEY and SVGEGT. Trimming took off 6 bases at V and 7 bases at J, with 13 bases between the two ends. This CDR3 comprises 14 residues. CDR3 nucleotides: TGTGCCAGCAGCCTGCGGGGGTTCAATTCACCCCTCCACTTT. Protein: CASSLRGFNSPLHF.

This clonotype was seen more than once but under ten times. The J gene is TRBJ1-6, the V gene TRBV7-9, with D possibly matching TRBD1 (5 bases). Germline assignment: CDR1 SEHNR and CDR2 FQNEAQ (reference sequence). The CDR3 is made up of 15 amino acids. V was trimmed by 5 bases and J by 9 bases, leaving 17 bases between them. The CDR3 DNA sequence: TGTGCCAGCAGCCACGGGGGGAGAAGTAGTTCACCCCTCCACTTT. Translated, it gives CASSHGGRSSSPLHF.

The chain couples TRBV6-5 to TRBJ2-7, with 7 bases fitting TRBD2. This CDR3 contains 14 residues. V shed 2 bases, J shed 4 bases, and the junction held 5 bases outside the gene matches. In germline, CDR1 is MNHEY, CDR2 SVGAGI. The CDR3, as DNA: TGTGCCAGCAGTTACGCTGGCGGGAGATACGAGCAGTACTTC. Translating it yields CASSYAGGRYEQYF.

V is TRBV4-1 and J is TRBJ1-1; D ambiguous. Germline CDR1 MGHRA, CDR2 YSYEKL. V was clipped by 2 bases and J by 0 bases, with 7 bases between them. The CDR3 covers 14 residues. Here the CDR3 DNA reads TGCGCCAGCAGCCAATCACATATGAACACTGAAGCTTTCTTT. Translation gives CASSQSHMNTEAFF.

J is TRBJ1-2 and V is TRBV6-5; D is undetermined. Germline V gene data show CDR1 as MNHEY and CDR2 as SVGAGI. This CDR3 has 12 residues. Trimming took off 6 bases at V and 8 bases at J, with 13 bases between the two ends. Written as DNA, the CDR3 is TGTGCCAGCAGCCCGAGTTCGCGGGGCTACACCTTC. This encodes CASSPSSRGYTF.

Only a few counts were recorded for this clonotype. Sequence at one end of the junction differs from germline and may be a read error. The J gene is TRBJ2-3, the V gene TRBV18; 8 positions match TRBD1. The CDR3 sequence is 15 residues long. From germline, CDR1 is KGHSH and CDR2 LQKENI. The CDR3 sequence: CASSRGTGVTDTQYF. DNA for the CDR3: TGTGCCAGTTCACGGGGGACAGGAGTTACAGATACGCAGTATTTT.